Below, 10 T cell receptor beta chains from the same sample are listed, as sequenced in a study of multiple sclerosis patients with progressive multifocal leukoencephalopathy. Only in-frame clones appear in the TCRdb table, and some are missing; sequencing was by immunoSEQ multiplex PCR. In the table there are 30,000 to 35,000 clones, roughly 87% of which are singletons. Time point given: time of PML onset. The source material was PBMCs, sampled from a patient treated with natalizumab. The receptors derive from a human donor with progressive multifocal leukoencephalopathy.

This clone appeared a few times. V and J are TRBV10-3 and TRBJ1-1; D gene uncertain. The V and J ends lost 3 bases and 6 bases respectively, with 8 bases between them. Germline lookup yields CDR1 ENHRY and CDR2 SYGVKD. This CDR3 comprises 12 residues. CDR3 coding DNA: TGTGCCATCAGTGACCGGACTCCTGAAGCTTTCTTT. Amino acids: CAISDRTPEAFF.

The V call is TRBV6-5, the J call TRBJ1-1; 12 bases are a match to TRBD1. Germline CDR1 is MNHEY and CDR2 is SVGAGI. The junction had 3 bases not matched to a gene; V was cut back by 0 bases and J by 10 bases. The CDR3 extends over 14 amino acids. CDR3 sequence (DNA): TGTGCCAGCAGTTACTCTAGGGACAGGGGGCTAGCTTTCTTT. Its translation is CASSYSRDRGLAFF.

J is TRBJ2-7 and V is TRBV29-1; TRBD1 might be the D (6 bases). CDR3 length: 12 amino acids. Germline CDR1 reads SQVTM; CDR2 reads ANQGSEA. The V end was cut by 1 base, the J end by 5 bases, with 9 bases between. The CDR3 DNA is TGCAGCGTTGAAGGGACAGTCCACGAGCAGTACTTC. It codes for CSVEGTVHEQYF.

This sequence joins TRBV28 and TRBJ2-1; possibly TRBD1 for D (6 bases). Germline V CDR1 and CDR2: MDHEN, SYDVKM. V lost 6 bases and J 4 bases, leaving 13 bases between the germline ends. This CDR3 is built from 14 residues. The CDR3 region is CASSPPDRYNEQFF. The CDR3 DNA reads as TGTGCCAGCAGCCCTCCGGACAGATACAATGAGCAGTTCTTC.

This clone has a single count. This chain joins TRBV6-6 and TRBJ2-1; the D is unclear. With 2 bases removed from V and 5 bases from J, the gap between germline ends came to 7 bases. The CDR3 is 13 amino acids. Germline CDR1 and CDR2: MNHNY and SVGAGI (reference sequence). Written as DNA, the CDR3 is TGTGCCAGCAGTTACAATACTAACAATGAGCAGTTCTTC. Protein sequence: CASSYNTNNEQFF.

The J gene is TRBJ2-7, the V gene TRBV6-1; maybe TRBD1 (5 bases). V lost 7 bases, J lost 2 bases, and 18 bases lay in between. The CDR3 spans 15 residues. In germline, CDR1 is MNHNS, CDR2 SASEGT. CDR3 loop: CASMEPGSPAYEQYF. DNA of the CDR3: TGTGCCAGCATGGAACCAGGGTCTCCGGCCTACGAGCAGTACTTC.

The chain has TRBV14 and TRBJ1-2, with D possibly TRBD1 on 5 matching bases. V shed 3 bases and J shed 8 bases, with 13 bases lying between them. Germline CDR1 and CDR2: SGHDN and FVKESK. The CDR3 is 13 residues long. This chain's CDR3 is CASSHPGRRGYTF. CDR3 DNA: TGTGCCAGCAGCCACCCAGGGAGGAGGGGCTACACCTTC.

This clone appeared a single time. This sequence joins TRBV7-3 and TRBJ2-7; D is unresolved. The V end lost 5 bases, the J end lost 5 bases, and 13 bases lay between the germline ends. CDR1 SGHTA and CDR2 FQGTGA come from the germline V gene. The CDR3 contains 13 residues. The CDR3 DNA reads as TGTGCCAGCAGCATAGCTTACAGAGACGAGCAGTACTTC. Translating gives CASSIAYRDEQYF.

This chain joins TRBV27 and TRBJ1-5; D might be TRBD1 (5 bases). V was trimmed by 0 bases and J by 6 bases, leaving 18 bases between them. CDR1 and CDR2 (germline): MNHEY, SMNVEV (reference sequence). This CDR3 contains 17 residues. In nucleotides, the CDR3 is TGTGCCAGCAGTTTATCGGGGCAGGGCGGGTCGTCTCAGCCCCAGCATTTT. Translation gives CASSLSGQGGSSQPQHF.

As regards this clone: The same CDR3 also results from other DNA sequences found in this sample. The V call is TRBV19, the J call TRBJ2-2, with D perhaps matching TRBD1 (7 bases). V was pared by 3 bases and J by 1 base, with 12 bases between. The CDR3 loop spans 16 amino acids. CDR1 LNHDA and CDR2 SQIVND come from the germline V gene (reference sequence). The CDR3 region has the DNA TGTGCCAGTAGTATGGGGCAGGGGGGGAACACCGGGGAGCTGTTTTTT. It encodes CASSMGQGGNTGELFF.